Below, one T cell receptor (beta chain) is given with its context. In the source study's methods: Cell counts per sample came from amplifying reference gene primers. Profiling relied on immunoSEQ multiplex PCR, and the TCRdb table lists in-frame clones only, not all of them. V and J calls and clone size are copied from that table; D and trimming were computed from the DNA. This table holds fewer than 250,000 clones, over 80% found once. This entry belongs to a study of blood T cell repertoires in COVID-19. Study background: PBMCs, B-cell-depleted T cells, or T cells provided the cDNA or gDNA that made up the material.

The CDR3 length is 13 residues. The V end lost 7 bases, the J end lost 3 bases, and 12 bases lay between the germline ends. CDR1 is SNHLY, CDR2 FYNNEI, per germline. Sequencing used peripheral blood. This TCR was sampled from an older woman with active or convalescent COVID-19. The rearrangement links TRBV2 to TRBJ2-5, with D perhaps matching TRBD1 (6 bases). The CDR3 loop reads CASTGQLEETQYF. The CDR3 nucleotides read TGTGCCAGCACCGGACAGCTAGAAGAGACCCAGTACTTC.